This is a list of T cell receptor beta chains from one sample in a study of T cell responses to AZD1222 COVID-19 vaccine. Produced via immunoSEQ multiplex PCR; TCRdb's table is partial and in-frame only. The sample has under 200,000 clones, 94% seen once; the top ten hold approximately 0.64%. The sequencing used peripheral blood, collected on day 0 of AZD1222 vaccination. The receptors were gathered from an adult in good health. Both conserved end residues are part of each CDR3. Each record gives: J gene, V gene, CDR3 protein.

TRBJ2-7 TRBV11-2 CASRSLRGAGYEQYF
TRBJ1-5 TRBV11-1 CASSPTGASNQPQHF
TRBJ1-1 TRBV28 CASRGEEAFF
TRBJ1-1 TRBV28 CASSTGTESSEAFF
TRBJ1-5 TRBV28 CASSTGEQPQHF
TRBJ2-3 TRBV6-5 CASSYGAGRTTDTQYF
TRBJ2-7 TRBV4-1 CASSQVTGTSGGFYEQYF
TRBJ2-1 TRBV6-5 CAIRAVPYYNEQFF
TRBJ1-2 TRBV9 CASSPSTGIGYTF
TRBJ1-5 TRBV19 CASSEGSNQPQHF
TRBJ1-1 TRBV3-1/TRBV3-2 CASSLTGGSGTEAFF
TRBJ2-7 TRBV9 CASSVEDGGGDEQYF
TRBJ2-1 TRBV19 CASRPPSVLEQFF
TRBJ2-7 TRBV27 CASSLWEGGPSDEQYF
TRBJ2-3 TRBV3-1/TRBV3-2 CASSQERVPSTDTQYF
TRBJ2-1 TRBV19 CASSPGQFTYNEQFF
TRBJ2-7 TRBV20-1 CSASWDGSRGNEQYF
TRBJ1-2 TRBV18 CASSPDNQNYGYTF
TRBJ1-5 TRBV4-2 CASSQVGGNQPQHF
TRBJ1-2 TRBV19 CASSIGQGYGYTF
TRBJ2-1 TRBV19 CASTDRTYNEQFF
TRBJ1-4 TRBV7-9 CASSEGRRGVEKLFF
TRBJ1-1 TRBV27 CASSTGGVTEAFF
TRBJ1-1 TRBV11-2 CASSLDGATEAFF
TRBJ2-5 TRBV5-1 CASSPLPGVQETQYF
TRBJ2-1 TRBV4-1 CASSHAPSYNEQFF
TRBJ1-1 TRBV11-2 CASSSSGATEAFF
TRBJ2-5 TRBV21-1 CASIPRGERMWWSTQYF
TRBJ2-1 TRBV4-2 CASSLGASGVDEQFF
TRBJ2-1 TRBV9 CASSVWGGSHEQFF
TRBJ2-5 TRBV3-1/TRBV3-2 CASTPLLAGGPVTQYF
TRBJ1-2 TRBV5-1 CASSLSGGDRMYGYTF
TRBJ2-2 TRBV7-3 CASSLIATGELFF
TRBJ1-1 TRBV5-1 CASSLAGQVAGTEAFF
TRBJ1-1 TRBV18 CASSPPRGDTEAFF
TRBJ1-5 TRBV30 CAWSVFGRVSNQPQHF
TRBJ2-7 TRBV13 CASSLGGGGYEQYF
TRBJ1-2 TRBV27 CASSRDWAYGYTF
TRBJ2-2 TRBV7-9 CASSLEGSIGELFF
TRBJ2-2 TRBV30 CAWSRGSTYTGELFF